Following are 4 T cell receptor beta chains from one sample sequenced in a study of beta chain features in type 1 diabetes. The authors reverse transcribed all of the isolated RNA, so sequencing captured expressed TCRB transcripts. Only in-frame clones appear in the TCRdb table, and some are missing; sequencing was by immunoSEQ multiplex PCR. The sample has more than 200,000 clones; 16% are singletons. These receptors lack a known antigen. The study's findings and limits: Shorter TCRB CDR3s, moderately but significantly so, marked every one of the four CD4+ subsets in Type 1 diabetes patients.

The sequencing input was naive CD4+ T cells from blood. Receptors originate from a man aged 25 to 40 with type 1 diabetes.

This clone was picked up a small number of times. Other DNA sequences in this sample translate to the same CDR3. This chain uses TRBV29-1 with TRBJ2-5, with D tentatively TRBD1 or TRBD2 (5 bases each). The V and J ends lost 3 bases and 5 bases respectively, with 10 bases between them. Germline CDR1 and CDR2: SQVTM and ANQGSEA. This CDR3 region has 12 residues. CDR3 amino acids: CSVEGVGETQYF. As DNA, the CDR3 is TGCAGCGTTGAGGGGGTGGGGGAGACCCAGTACTTC.

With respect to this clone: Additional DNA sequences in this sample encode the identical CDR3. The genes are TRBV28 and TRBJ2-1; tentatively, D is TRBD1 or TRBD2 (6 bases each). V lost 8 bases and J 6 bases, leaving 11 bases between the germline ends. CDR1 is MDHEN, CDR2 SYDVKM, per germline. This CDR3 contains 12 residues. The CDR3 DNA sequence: TGTGCCAGCCGTGGAGGGGGCAATGAGCAGTTCTTC. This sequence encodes CASRGGGNEQFF.

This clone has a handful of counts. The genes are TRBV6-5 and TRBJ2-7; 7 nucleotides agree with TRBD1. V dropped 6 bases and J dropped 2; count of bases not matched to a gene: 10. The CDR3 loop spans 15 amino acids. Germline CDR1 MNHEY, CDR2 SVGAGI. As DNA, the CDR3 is TGTGCCAGCAGACGGGTCCCCGGACAGGCCTACGAGCAGTACTTC. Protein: CASRRVPGQAYEQYF.

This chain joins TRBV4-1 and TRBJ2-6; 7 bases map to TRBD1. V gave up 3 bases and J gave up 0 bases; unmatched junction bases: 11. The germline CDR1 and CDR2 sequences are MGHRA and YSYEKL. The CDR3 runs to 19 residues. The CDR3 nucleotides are TGCGCCAGCAGCCAGCCCGCGACAGGGCTCATCTCTGGGGCCAACGTCCTGACTTTC. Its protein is CASSQPATGLISGANVLTF.